The T cell receptor (beta chain) described here comes from a study of OX40 agonist ivuxolimab in advanced cancers. The V end lost 3 bases, the J end lost 1 base, and 9 bases lay between the germline ends. Germline CDR1 reads SGHVS; CDR2 reads FQNEAQ. The length of the CDR3 is 14 residues. Profiling relied on immunoSEQ multiplex PCR, and the TCRdb table lists in-frame clones only, not all of them. The sample holds more than 50,000 clones, about nine tenths seen once. Sequenced material: CD4+ or CD8+ T cells sorted from blood, taken in a trial of the OX40 agonist ivuxolimab. This receptor was obtained from an adult with an advanced solid tumor such as melanoma, head and neck, liver or kidney cancer. This sequence joins TRBV7-8 and TRBJ1-1, with D uncertain. The chain's CDR3 is CASSFARGNTEAFF. CDR3 DNA sequence: TGTGCCAGCAGCTTCGCCCGGGGGAACACTGAAGCTTTCTTT.